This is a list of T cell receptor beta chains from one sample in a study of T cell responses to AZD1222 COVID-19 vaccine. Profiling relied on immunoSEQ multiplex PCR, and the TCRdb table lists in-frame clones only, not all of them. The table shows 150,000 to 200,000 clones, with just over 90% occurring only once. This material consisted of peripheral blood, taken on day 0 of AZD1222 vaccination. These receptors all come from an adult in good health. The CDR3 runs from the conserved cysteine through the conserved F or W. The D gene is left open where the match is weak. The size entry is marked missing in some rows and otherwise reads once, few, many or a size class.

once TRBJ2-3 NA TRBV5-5 CASSLKAGSADTQYF TGTGCCAGCAGCTTGAAGGCGGGATCTGCAGATACGCAGTATTTT
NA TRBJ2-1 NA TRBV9 CASTLKSDRSYNEQFF TGTGCCAGCACCTTAAAGTCGGACCGCTCCTACAATGAGCAGTTCTTC
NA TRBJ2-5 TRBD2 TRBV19 CAGLAGLEETQYF TGTGCCGGTCTAGCGGGCCTGGAGGAGACCCAGTACTTC
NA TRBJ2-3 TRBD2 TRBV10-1 CASNPSSGGDTQYF TGCGCCAGCAATCCGTCTAGCGGGGGAGATACGCAGTATTTT
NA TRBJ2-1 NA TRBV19 CASSTPNEQFF TGTGCCAGTAGTACCCCAAATGAGCAGTTCTTC
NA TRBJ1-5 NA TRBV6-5 CASSPGGGGNQPQHF TGTGCCAGCAGCCCAGGAGGGGGAGGCAATCAGCCCCAGCATTTT
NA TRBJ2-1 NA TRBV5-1 CASSSSRGVYNEQFF TGCGCCAGCAGCTCGTCTCGGGGAGTCTACAATGAGCAGTTCTTC
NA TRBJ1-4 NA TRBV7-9 CASSLVMGGAREKLFF TGTGCCAGCAGCTTAGTTATGGGAGGCGCCCGGGAAAAACTGTTTTTT
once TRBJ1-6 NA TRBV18 CASSQGRPGYNSPLHF TGTGCCAGCTCACAAGGGCGACCCGGATATAATTCACCCCTCCACTTT
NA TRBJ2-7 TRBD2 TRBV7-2 CASSLELAGGYEQYF TGTGCCAGCAGCTTAGAACTAGCGGGAGGGTACGAGCAGTACTTC
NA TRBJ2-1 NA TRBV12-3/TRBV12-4 CASRLGNEQFF TGTGCCAGCAGGTTGGGGAATGAGCAGTTCTTC
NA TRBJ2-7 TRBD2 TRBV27 CASSLGGSYEQYF TGTGCCAGCAGTTTGGGGGGGTCCTACGAGCAGTACTTC
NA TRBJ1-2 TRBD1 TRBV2 CASRTGEWGYTF TGTGCCAGCAGGACAGGGGAGTGGGGCTACACCTTC
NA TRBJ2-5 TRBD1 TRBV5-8 CASSLPGQRGETQYF TGTGCCAGCAGCTTACCGGGACAGAGAGGAGAGACCCAGTACTTC
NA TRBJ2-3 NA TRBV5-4 CASMGAGFTDTQYF TGTGCCAGCATGGGGGCGGGATTCACAGATACGCAGTATTTT
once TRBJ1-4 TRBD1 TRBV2 CASSGDRVEKLFF TGTGCCAGCAGTGGCGACAGGGTCGAAAAACTGTTTTTT